This TCR beta chain was documented in a study of preoperative IRX-2 immunotherapy in early breast cancer. Treatment indicated: preoperative locoregional IRX-2 cytokine immunotherapy. This phase Ib study tested locoregional IRX-2 cytokine immunotherapy given before surgery. Germline lookup yields CDR1 LGHNT and CDR2 FRNRAP. This CDR3 spans 13 amino acids. TCRdb's table, derived via immunoSEQ multiplex PCR, lists solely in-frame clones and lacks some. This sample has about 98,000 clones, with 80% to 90% found just once. The J gene is TRBJ1-1, the V gene TRBV12-5, with D unclear. Sample: tumor tissue, taken after IRX-2 immunotherapy. This receptor was obtained from a human donor with breast cancer. The CDR3 DNA reads as TGTGCCAGCACCGCGCGGACGAACACTGAAGCTTTCTTT. This translates into CASTARTNTEAFF. Combining the CDR3 with reference TRBV12-5 and TRBJ1-1 gives the whole variable domain DARVTQTPRHKVTEMGQEVTMRCQPILGHNTVFWYRQTMMQGLELLAYFRNRAPLDDSGMPKDRFSAEMPDATLATLKIQPSEPRDSAVYFCASTARTNTEAFFGQGTRLTVV.